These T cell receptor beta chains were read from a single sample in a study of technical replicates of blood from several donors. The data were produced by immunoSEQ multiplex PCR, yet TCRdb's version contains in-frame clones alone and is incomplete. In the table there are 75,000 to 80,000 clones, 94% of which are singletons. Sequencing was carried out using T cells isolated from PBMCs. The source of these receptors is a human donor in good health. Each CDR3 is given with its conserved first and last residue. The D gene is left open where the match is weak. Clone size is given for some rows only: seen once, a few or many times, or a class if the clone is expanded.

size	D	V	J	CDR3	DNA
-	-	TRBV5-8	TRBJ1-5	CASSSLDSTLQPQHF	TGTGCCAGCAGCTCGCTGGACAGTACCTTACAGCCCCAGCATTTT
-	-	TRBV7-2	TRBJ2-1	CASSLVDNEQFF	TGTGCCAGCAGCTTAGTAGACAATGAGCAGTTCTTC
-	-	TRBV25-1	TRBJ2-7	CASSVTVLSTCEQYF	TGTGCCAGCAGTGTTACCGTCCTAAGCACGTGCGAGCAGTACTTC
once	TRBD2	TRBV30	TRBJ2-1	CAWSAPTSGPSGDEQFF	TGTGCCTGGAGTGCCCCGACTAGCGGGCCCTCGGGCGATGAGCAGTTCTTC
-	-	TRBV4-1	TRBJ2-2	CASSQTQGSDTGELFF	TGCGCCAGCAGCCAGACCCAGGGGTCGGACACCGGGGAGCTGTTTTTT
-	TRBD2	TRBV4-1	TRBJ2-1	CASSLTSGSLNEQFF	TGCGCCAGCAGTCTGACTAGCGGGAGCCTCAATGAGCAGTTCTTC
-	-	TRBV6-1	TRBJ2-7	CASSEDREILHEQYF	TGTGCCAGCAGTGAAGACCGGGAGATTCTACACGAGCAGTACTTC
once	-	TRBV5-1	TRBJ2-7	CASSLGAGQGEQYF	TGCGCCAGCAGCTTGGGTGCTGGCCAGGGTGAGCAGTACTTC
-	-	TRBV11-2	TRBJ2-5	CASTGRETQYF	TGTGCCAGCACCGGGAGAGAGACCCAGTACTTC
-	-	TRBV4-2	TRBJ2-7	CASSLIQGIDEQYF	TGTGCCAGCAGCCTTATTCAGGGGATCGACGAGCAGTACTTC
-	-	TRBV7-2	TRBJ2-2	CASSTSNRGGYTGELFF	TGTGCCAGCAGCACAAGTAACAGGGGAGGTTACACCGGGGAGCTGTTTTTT
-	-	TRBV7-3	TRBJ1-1	CASSLGGRRGEAFF	TGTGCCAGCAGCTTGGGGGGGCGTAGGGGTGAAGCTTTCTTT
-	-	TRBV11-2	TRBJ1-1	CASRATPPGMNTEAFF	TGTGCCAGCAGGGCAACTCCCCCCGGGATGAACACTGAAGCTTTCTTT
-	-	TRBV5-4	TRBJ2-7	CASSSSQPIYEQYF	TGTGCCAGCAGCTCTAGCCAACCAATCTACGAGCAGTACTTC
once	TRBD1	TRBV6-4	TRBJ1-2	CASSVLRTGRTEGYTF	TGTGCCAGCAGTGTTCTTCGGACAGGGAGAACGGAAGGCTACACCTTC
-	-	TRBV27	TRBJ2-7	CASSLLQGREQYF	TGTGCCAGCAGTTTACTCCAGGGTCGCGAGCAGTACTTC
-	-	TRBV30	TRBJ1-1	CAWIQNTEAFF	TGTGCCTGGATACAGAACACTGAAGCTTTCTTT
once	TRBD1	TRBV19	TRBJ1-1	CASREQGAPSEAFF	TGTGCCAGTAGGGAACAGGGGGCGCCGAGTGAAGCTTTCTTT
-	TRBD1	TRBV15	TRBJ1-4	CATSKGQGWEKLFF	TGTGCCACCAGCAAAGGACAGGGATGGGAAAAACTGTTTTTT
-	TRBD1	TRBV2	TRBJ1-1	CASVGTDKTEAFF	TGTGCCAGCGTAGGGACAGATAAGACTGAAGCTTTCTTT
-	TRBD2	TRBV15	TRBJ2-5	CATSRETSGTQETQYF	TGTGCCACCAGCAGAGAGACTAGCGGGACCCAAGAGACCCAGTACTTC
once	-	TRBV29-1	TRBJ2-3	CSVDLQTNTDTQYF	TGCAGCGTTGACCTACAGACCAACACAGATACGCAGTATTTT
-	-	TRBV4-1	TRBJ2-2	CASSHPREPNTGELFF	TGCGCCAGCAGCCATCCCAGGGAACCGAACACCGGGGAGCTGTTTTTT
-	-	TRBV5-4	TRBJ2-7	CASSPDSGYEQYF	TGTGCCAGCAGCCCGGACTCTGGGTACGAGCAGTACTTC
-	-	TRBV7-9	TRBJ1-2	CASSLDGLYGYTF	TGTGCCAGCAGCTTAGACGGACTCTATGGCTACACCTTC
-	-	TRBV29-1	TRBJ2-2	CSVEGLPNSNTGELFF	TGCAGCGTTGAAGGGCTGCCAAATTCGAACACCGGGGAGCTGTTTTTT
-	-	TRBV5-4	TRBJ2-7	CASSSRQAPYEQYF	TGTGCCAGCAGCTCCCGGCAGGCCCCCTACGAGCAGTACTTC
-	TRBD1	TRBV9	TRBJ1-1	CASSATGGNEAFF	TGTGCCAGCAGCGCCACAGGGGGGAATGAAGCTTTCTTT
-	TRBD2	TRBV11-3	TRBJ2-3	CASSYGGYTDTQYF	TGTGCCAGCAGCTACGGGGGGTACACAGATACGCAGTATTTT
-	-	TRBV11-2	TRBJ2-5	CASSFRGQKQETQYF	TGTGCCAGCAGCTTCCGAGGACAGAAACAAGAGACCCAGTACTTC
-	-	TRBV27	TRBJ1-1	CASSFERRGTEAFF	TGTGCCAGCAGTTTCGAAAGGAGGGGAACTGAAGCTTTCTTT
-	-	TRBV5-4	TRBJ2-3	CASSPGIEGSDTQYF	TGTGCCAGCAGCCCCGGGATTGAAGGTTCAGATACGCAGTATTTT
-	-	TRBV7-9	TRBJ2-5	CASSPELASAVQTQYF	TGTGCCAGCAGCCCAGAACTAGCTAGCGCCGTACAGACCCAGTACTTC
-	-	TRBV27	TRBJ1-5	CASSFGQVYPQHF	TGTGCCAGCAGTTTTGGGCAGGTTTATCCCCAGCATTTT
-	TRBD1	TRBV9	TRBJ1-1	CASSVGRGVGNTEAFF	TGTGCCAGCAGCGTAGGCAGGGGGGTTGGGAACACTGAAGCTTTCTTT
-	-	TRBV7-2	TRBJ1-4	CASSLVSLANEKLFF	TGTGCCAGCAGCTTAGTTTCACTAGCTAATGAAAAACTGTTTTTT
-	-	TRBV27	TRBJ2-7	CASSPGFIYEQYF	TGTGCCAGCAGCCCGGGGTTTATCTACGAGCAGTACTTC
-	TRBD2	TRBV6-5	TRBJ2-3	CASSPGLAGSATQYF	TGTGCCAGCAGTCCCGGACTAGCGGGGTCAGCTACGCAGTATTTT
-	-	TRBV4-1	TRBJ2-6	CASSQEGRQIPLSGANVLTF	TGCGCCAGCAGCCAAGAAGGCAGACAGATCCCCCTCTCTGGGGCCAACGTCCTGACTTTC
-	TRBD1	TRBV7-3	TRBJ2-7	CASSLRDRGGEQYF	TGTGCCAGCAGCCTCCGGGACAGGGGGGGCGAGCAGTACTTC
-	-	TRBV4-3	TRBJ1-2	CASSQAGGGYGYTF	TGCGCCAGCAGCCAAGCGGGGGGCGGCTATGGCTACACCTTC
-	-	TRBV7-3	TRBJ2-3	CASSLHYSGSTDTQYF	TGTGCCAGCAGCTTACATTATAGCGGAAGCACAGATACGCAGTATTTT
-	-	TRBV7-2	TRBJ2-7	CASSLAGLYEQYF	TGTGCCAGCAGCTTGGCAGGCCTCTACGAGCAGTACTTC
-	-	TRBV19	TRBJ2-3	CASSSNTDTQYF	TGTGCCAGTAGTTCCAACACAGATACGCAGTATTTT
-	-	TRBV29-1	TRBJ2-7	CSAQTESYEQYF	TGCAGCGCCCAGACAGAGTCCTACGAGCAGTACTTC
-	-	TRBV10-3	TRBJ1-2	CAIIGAGYTF	TGTGCCATCATTGGAGCCGGCTACACCTTC
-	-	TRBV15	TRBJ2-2	CATSSRQGGGAGELFF	TGTGCCACCAGCAGTAGACAGGGCGGAGGGGCCGGGGAGCTGTTTTTT
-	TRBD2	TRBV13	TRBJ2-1	CASSLGGLASLSEQFF	TGTGCCAGCAGCTTAGGAGGACTAGCATCCCTCAGTGAGCAGTTCTTC
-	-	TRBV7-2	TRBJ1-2	CASSLQGYGYTF	TGTGCCAGCAGCTTACAGGGCTATGGCTACACCTTC
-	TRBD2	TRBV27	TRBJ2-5	CASSLSKLAGETQYF	TGTGCCAGCAGTTTATCGAAACTAGCGGGAGAGACCCAGTACTTC
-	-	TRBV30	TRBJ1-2	CAWSDQLQGAYGYTF	TGTGCCTGGAGTGACCAATTACAGGGTGCCTATGGCTACACCTTC
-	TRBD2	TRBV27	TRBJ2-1	CASSLSPGLVPYNEQFF	TGTGCCAGCAGTCTGTCTCCGGGACTAGTCCCCTACAATGAGCAGTTCTTC
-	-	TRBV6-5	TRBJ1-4	CASSPTRNEKLFF	TGTGCCAGCAGTCCCACGAGGAATGAAAAACTGTTTTTT
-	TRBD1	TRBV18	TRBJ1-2	CASSPTGGYGYTF	TGTGCCAGCTCACCGACAGGGGGCTATGGCTACACCTTC
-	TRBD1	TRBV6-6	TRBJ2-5	CASRQGRRGEETQYF	TGTGCCAGCAGACAGGGGAGACGGGGCGAAGAGACCCAGTACTTC
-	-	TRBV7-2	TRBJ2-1	CASSLFGSYNEQFF	TGTGCCAGCAGCTTATTCGGCTCCTACAATGAGCAGTTCTTC
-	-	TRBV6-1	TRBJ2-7	CASSEAFIWEGVYEQYF	TGTGCCAGCAGTGAAGCGTTTATATGGGAGGGGGTCTACGAGCAGTACTTC
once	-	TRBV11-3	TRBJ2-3	CASDRWGGGTDTQYF	TGTGCCAGCGACAGGTGGGGGGGCGGCACAGATACGCAGTATTTT
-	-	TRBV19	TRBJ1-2	CASSSNPGAPYGYTF	TGTGCCAGTAGTTCTAACCCAGGGGCCCCCTATGGCTACACCTTC